One and the same sample provided the 4 T cell receptor beta chains below, sequenced in a study of T cells after yellow fever vaccination. TCRdb called the 5' RACE reads again in MiXCR, with one record for every CDR3 protein. In the table there are some 240,000 distinct CDR3 sequences, approximately 3.6% of which are singletons. The material was PBMCs, obtained 15 days after the yellow fever booster vaccination. All receptors come from a man younger than 30 who received the YFV17D yellow fever vaccine.

The gene calls are TRBV6-6 and TRBJ1-5; D is perhaps TRBD1 (6 bases). Germline-derived CDR1 and CDR2 are MNHNY and SVGAGI (reference sequence). V dropped 7 bases and J dropped 6 bases, with 22 bases sitting between them. There are 16 residues in the CDR3. The CDR3 nucleotides are TGTGCCAGCACCTCGAATACACAGGGCCTGGCTCAGCCCCAGCATTTT. Translation: CASTSNTQGLAQPQHF.

This clonotype was detected ten times or more. The chain recombines TRBV7-2 with TRBJ2-7, with 10 bases fitting TRBD1. The CDR3 has 15 residues. V lost 5 bases to trimming and J lost 6 bases; unmatched junction nucleotides: 10. The germline V gene encodes CDR1 SGHTA and CDR2 FQGNSA. This chain's CDR3 is CASSNPDRGRFEQYF. The CDR3 nucleotides are TGTGCCAGCAGCAATCCTGACAGGGGGCGCTTCGAGCAGTACTTC.

This clonotype was observed many times. This chain joins TRBV10-3 and TRBJ2-1; tentatively, D is TRBD1 (6 bases). The CDR3 is 15 amino acids. Trimming removed 4 bases from V and 7 bases from J, with 17 bases in between. Germline loops: CDR1 ENHRY, CDR2 SYGVKD. CDR3 region: CAISGASTGYNEQFF. Written as DNA, the CDR3 is TGTGCCATCAGTGGAGCGTCAACAGGGTATAATGAGCAGTTCTTC.

This clonotype has at least ten counts. This chain uses TRBV7-2 with TRBJ2-3; D gene ambiguous. CDR3 length: 15 residues. Germline loops: CDR1 SGHTA, CDR2 FQGNSA. Between the trimmed V and J ends, which lost 5 bases and 0 bases, there was a span of 12 bases. The CDR3 DNA is TGTGCCAGCAGCGCCCGACTGGCTAGCACAGATACGCAGTATTTT. Protein sequence: CASSARLASTDTQYF.